Sequencing of this T cell receptor (beta chain) was carried out in a study of early T cells in non-severe SARS-CoV-2 infection. Study overall: Unpaired chains resulted from sequencing bulk RNA of unsorted whole blood.

The germline CDR1 and CDR2 sequences are LGHNA and YNFKEQ. The CDR3 runs to 15 residues. The V gene end was trimmed by 0 bases and the J gene end by 0 bases; junction bases not matched to a gene: 2. This clonotype is categorized as medium-sized. Via MiXCR, TCRdb re-called the 5' RACE reads, giving one row per CDR3 protein. The repertoire holds about 18,000 distinct CDR3 sequences, approximately 6.2% seen once, with 6% to 8% in the top ten. The chain combines TRBV4-2 with TRBJ2-7; 7 positions match TRBD1. The specimen was whole blood. This TCR was recovered from an adult who was a healthcare worker with PCR-confirmed SARS-CoV-2 infection or an uninfected control (not recorded which). The CDR3 region is CASSQDGDSSYEQYF. DNA of the CDR3: TGTGCCAGCAGCCAAGATGGGGACAGCTCCTACGAGCAGTACTTC.